Described below is a single TCR beta chain sequence and its context. This clonotype was detected once. Its cognate antigen has yet to be identified. Base-call qualities are not available, and no considerably larger clone is one nucleotide away. One read provides weak support. This entry is derived from a study of CD8 T cells in Susac syndrome (dated by TCRdb to the late 2010s). Looking at the study overall: Repertoire sequencing was used to test whether CD8+ T cell activation and differentiation in Susac syndrome was antigen driven. CD8+ T cell repertoire clonality was compared between some 12 healthy donors, approximately 14 Susac syndrome patients and around 15 multiple sclerosis patients. Overall results and qualifications from the work: The TCR sequencing and HLA analysis was acknowledged to have included a relatively small number of individuals.

Peripheral blood CD8+ and CD4+ T cells from healthy donors, Susac syndrome patients and multiple sclerosis patients were profiled by high-throughput TCR beta sequencing. The multiple sclerosis controls were treatment-naive patients whose relapsing-remitting disease, either stable or active, fulfilled the revised McDonald criteria. Bulk CD8+ and CD4+ T cells were purified magnetically by negative isolation, whereas CD8+ TEMRA cells were enriched by FACS. Blood was drawn into EDTA tubes, processed within 24 hours, and PBMCs were isolated by density gradient centrifugation. PBMCs destined for TCR sequencing were cryopreserved in liquid nitrogen and later thawed in a 37 °C water bath. A purity of at least 90% was achieved for sorted or isolated CD4+, CD8+ and CD8+ TEMRA cells. From the germline V gene (reference sequence), CDR1 is MNHEY and CDR2 is SMNVEV. V is clipped by 5 bases and J by 4 bases, and the sequence between their germline boundaries is 21 bases long. The CDR3 sequence holds 17 residues, the cysteine and phenylalanine included. Only the CDR3 region is kept as DNA, spanning 51 bases read in frame from base 1.

RNA was extracted using the RNeasy kit, and about 0.5 to 1 ug of the RNA was reverse transcribed with random hexamers. TCR beta CDR3 regions were amplified with the immunoSEQ multiplex PCR assay covering 54 Vbeta and 13 Jbeta segments. PCR amplification bias was corrected by using a synthetic template baseline for primer optimization and computational correction. Per the source publication's procedure: Only productive sequences were kept, with reads annotated to V, D and J genes according to IMGT and analyzed in immunoSEQ Analyzer. To calculate clonality, Shannon entropy was normalized by log2 of the number of productive unique sequences and then subtracted from one. For each patient and control, public and private clones were evaluated within the 100 most prevalent clones. Susac-specific clones were defined as absent from healthy and MS cohorts, roughly 1,100 published viral clones and other ImmuneACCESS disease sequences. TCRdb cleaned the public reads at Q25 with fastp, built clones with MiXCR and kept in-frame beta chains. Each entry merges the rows of one CDR3 protein and shows their most common DNA and genes. TCRdb, not the authors, supplied the V and J calls. The sample contains a few hundred thousand distinct CDR3 sequences, around nine tenths of them found a single time. Clones ranked in the top ten supply about 0.12% of the sample.

The sequenced sample was CD8+ T cells from PBMCs. This TCR was recovered from a human donor with multiple sclerosis. The chain is made from TRBV27 and TRBJ2-1, with TRBD2 perhaps the D gene, on 5 matching bases. The sequenced DNA is TGTGCCAGCAGTCCGCCACTAGGACGAGGTTCTTACAATGAGCAGTTCTTC. Protein translation: CASSPPLGRGSYNEQFF.